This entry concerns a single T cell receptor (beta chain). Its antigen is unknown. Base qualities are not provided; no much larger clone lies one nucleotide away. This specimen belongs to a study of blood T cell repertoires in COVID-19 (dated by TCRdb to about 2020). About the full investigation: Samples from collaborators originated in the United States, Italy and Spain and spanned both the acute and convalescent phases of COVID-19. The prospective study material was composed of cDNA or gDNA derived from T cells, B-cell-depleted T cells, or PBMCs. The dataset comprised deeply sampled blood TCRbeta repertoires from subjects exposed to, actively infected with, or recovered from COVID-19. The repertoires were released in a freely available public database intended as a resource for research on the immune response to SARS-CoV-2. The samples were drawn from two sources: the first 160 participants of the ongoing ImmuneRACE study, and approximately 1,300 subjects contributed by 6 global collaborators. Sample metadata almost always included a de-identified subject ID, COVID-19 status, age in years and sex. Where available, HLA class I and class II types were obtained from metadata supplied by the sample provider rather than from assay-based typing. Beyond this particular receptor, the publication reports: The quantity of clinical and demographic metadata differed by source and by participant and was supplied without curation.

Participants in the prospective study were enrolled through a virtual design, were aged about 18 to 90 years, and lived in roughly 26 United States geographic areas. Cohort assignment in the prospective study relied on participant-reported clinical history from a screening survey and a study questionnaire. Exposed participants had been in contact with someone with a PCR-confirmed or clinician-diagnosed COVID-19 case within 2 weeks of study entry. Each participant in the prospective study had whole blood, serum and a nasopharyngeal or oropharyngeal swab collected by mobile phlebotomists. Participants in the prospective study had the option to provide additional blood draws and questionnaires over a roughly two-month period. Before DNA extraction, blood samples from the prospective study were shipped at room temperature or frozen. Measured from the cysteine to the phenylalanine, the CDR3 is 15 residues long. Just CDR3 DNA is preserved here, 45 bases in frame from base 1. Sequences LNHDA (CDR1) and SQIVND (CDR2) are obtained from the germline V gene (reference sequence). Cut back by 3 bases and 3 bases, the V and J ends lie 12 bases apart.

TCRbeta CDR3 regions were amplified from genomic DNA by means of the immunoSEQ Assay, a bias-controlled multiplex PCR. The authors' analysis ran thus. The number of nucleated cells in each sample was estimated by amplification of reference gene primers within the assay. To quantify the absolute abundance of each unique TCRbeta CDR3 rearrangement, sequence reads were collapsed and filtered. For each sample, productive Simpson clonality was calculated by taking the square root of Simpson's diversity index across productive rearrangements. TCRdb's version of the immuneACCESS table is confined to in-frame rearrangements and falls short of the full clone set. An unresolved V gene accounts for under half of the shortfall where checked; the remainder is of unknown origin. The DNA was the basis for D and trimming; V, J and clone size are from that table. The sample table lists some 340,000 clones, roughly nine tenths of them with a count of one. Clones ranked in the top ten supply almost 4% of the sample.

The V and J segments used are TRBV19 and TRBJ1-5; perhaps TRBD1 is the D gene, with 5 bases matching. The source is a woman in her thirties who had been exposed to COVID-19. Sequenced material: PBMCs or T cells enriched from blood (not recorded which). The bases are TGTGCCAGTAGTATCGGTAGGGGCCCCAATCAGCCCCAGCATTTT. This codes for CASSIGRGPNQPQHF.